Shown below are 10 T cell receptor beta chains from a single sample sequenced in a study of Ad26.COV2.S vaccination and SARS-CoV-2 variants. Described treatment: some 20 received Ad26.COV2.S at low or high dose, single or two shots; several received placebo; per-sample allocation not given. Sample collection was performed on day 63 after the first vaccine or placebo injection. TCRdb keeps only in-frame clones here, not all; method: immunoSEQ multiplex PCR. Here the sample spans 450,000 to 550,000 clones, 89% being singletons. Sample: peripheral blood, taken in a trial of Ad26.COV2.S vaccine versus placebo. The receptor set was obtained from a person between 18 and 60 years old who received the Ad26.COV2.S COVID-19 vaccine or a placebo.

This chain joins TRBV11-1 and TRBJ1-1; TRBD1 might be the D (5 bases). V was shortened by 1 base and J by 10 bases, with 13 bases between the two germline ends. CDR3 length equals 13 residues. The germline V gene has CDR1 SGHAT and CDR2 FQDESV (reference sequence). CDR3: CASSLGRVHGAFF. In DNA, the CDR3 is TGTGCCAGCAGCTTAGGCAGGGTTCACGGAGCTTTCTTT.

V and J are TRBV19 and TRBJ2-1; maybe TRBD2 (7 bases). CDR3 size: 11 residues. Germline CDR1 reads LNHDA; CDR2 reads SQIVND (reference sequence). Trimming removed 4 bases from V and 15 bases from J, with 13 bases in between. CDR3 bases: TGTGCCAGTAGTAAGGGGGGGAACCCGTTCTTC. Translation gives CASSKGGNPFF.

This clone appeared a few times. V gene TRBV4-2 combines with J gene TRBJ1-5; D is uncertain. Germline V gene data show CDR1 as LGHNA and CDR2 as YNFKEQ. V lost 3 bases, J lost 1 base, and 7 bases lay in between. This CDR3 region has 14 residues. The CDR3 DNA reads TGTGCCAGCAGCCATGATTGGAGCAATCAGCCCCAGCATTTT. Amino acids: CASSHDWSNQPQHF.

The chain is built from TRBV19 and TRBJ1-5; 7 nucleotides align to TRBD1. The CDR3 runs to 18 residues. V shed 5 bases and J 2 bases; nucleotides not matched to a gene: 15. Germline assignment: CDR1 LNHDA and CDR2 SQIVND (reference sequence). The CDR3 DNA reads TGTGCCAGTAGTTTTGGGCCTCCACAGGGGATGGGCAATCAGCCCCAGCATTTT. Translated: CASSFGPPQGMGNQPQHF.

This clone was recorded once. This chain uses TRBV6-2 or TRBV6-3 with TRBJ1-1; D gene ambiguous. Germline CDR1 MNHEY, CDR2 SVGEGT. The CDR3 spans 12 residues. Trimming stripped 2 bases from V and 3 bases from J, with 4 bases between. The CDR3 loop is CASSYPDTEAFF. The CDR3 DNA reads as TGTGCCAGCAGTTACCCAGACACTGAAGCTTTCTTT.

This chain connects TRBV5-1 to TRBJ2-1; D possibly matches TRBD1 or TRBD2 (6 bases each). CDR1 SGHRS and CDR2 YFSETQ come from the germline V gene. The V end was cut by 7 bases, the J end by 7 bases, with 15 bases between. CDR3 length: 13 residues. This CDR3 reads CASGGPTDNEQFF. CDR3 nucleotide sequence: TGCGCCAGCGGGGGGCCCACAGATAATGAGCAGTTCTTC.

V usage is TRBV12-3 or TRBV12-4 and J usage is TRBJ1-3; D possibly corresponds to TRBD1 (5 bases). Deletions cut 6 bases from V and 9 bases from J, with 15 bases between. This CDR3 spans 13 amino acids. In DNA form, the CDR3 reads TGTGCCAGCAGCCCTATGGAGAGGGGCACCATATATTTT. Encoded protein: CASSPMERGTIYF.

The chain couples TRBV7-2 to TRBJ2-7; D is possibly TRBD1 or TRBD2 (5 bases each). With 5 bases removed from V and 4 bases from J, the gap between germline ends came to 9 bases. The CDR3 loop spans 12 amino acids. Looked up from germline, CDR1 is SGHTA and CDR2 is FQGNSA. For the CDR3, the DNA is TGTGCCAGCAGCGGGGGAGTTTACGAGCAGTACTTC. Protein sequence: CASSGGVYEQYF.

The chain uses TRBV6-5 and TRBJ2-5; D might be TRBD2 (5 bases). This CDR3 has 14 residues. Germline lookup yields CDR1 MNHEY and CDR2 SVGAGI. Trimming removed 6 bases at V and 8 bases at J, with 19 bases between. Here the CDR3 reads CASRPPGSRGTQYF. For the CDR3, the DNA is TGTGCCAGCAGGCCTCCGGGATCTAGAGGAACCCAGTACTTC.

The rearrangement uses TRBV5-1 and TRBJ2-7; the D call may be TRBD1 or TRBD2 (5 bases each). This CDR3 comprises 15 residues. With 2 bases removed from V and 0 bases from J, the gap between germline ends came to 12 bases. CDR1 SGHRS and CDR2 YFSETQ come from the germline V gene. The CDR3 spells CASSFGGFLSYEQYF. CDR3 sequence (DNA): TGCGCCAGCAGCTTTGGGGGATTCCTCTCCTACGAGCAGTACTTC.